This T cell receptor beta chain originates from a study of cytomegalovirus exposure and HLA in healthy donors. Study at large: Caucasian-associated ancestry cluster membership applied to approximately 81% of around 400 genotyped donors. Study observations and caveats: Most of the TCR beta V segments (in an earlier analysis) were productive either about 90% or about 30% of the time. Later on, an analysis showed TCR association rates differing by HLA locus, with DRB1 the most and HLA-C the fewest.

PCR amplification relied on 60 Vbeta primers (plus 13 Jbeta primers). Profiled with immunoSEQ multiplex PCR; TCRdb holds only in-frame clones, not every one. The sample includes over 60,000 clones, 70% to 75% seen only once; the top ten take approximately 5%. Regarding this clone: The antigen is unknown.

The germline V gene encodes CDR1 WSHSY and CDR2 SAAADI. The CDR3 has 14 amino acids. Trimming left V 4 bases short and J 3 bases short, with 13 bases between. The clonotype comes from a woman under 40 in good health and CMV-seronegative. The chain employs TRBV10-2 and TRBJ2-7; tentatively, D is TRBD1 (6 bases). Sample: PBMCs. Here the CDR3 DNA reads TGCGCCAGCAGTGGCCCTCCAGGGGACTACGAGCAGTACTTC. It translates to CASSGPPGDYEQYF.